The T cell receptor (beta chain) described here comes from a study of CD4 T cells in relation to SARS-CoV-2 and coronaviruses. Across the study: TCR beta CDR3s were sequenced after approximately ten-day antigen culture of PBMCs.

Profiled with immunoSEQ multiplex PCR; TCRdb holds only in-frame clones, not every one. The data hold about 26,000 clones, with approximately 70% observed a single time. This clone was seen a few times. As yet, its antigen is unknown. CD4+ T cells from unexposed donors were obtained before the COVID-19 pandemic (2011-2018). CD4+ T cells were isolated from the cells after 10 days of culture. As cell numbers allowed, unexposed-donor CD4+ T cells faced SARS-CoV-2 S/N and four cold-coronavirus spikes. The TCR sequence derives from a human donor in good health. The sample was CD4+ T cells from PBMCs, cultured in vitro.

The CDR3 here is CASSPSVSQPQHF. The CDR3 region has the DNA TGTGCCAGCAGCCCAAGCGTGTCTCAGCCCCAGCATTTT. The chain uses TRBV7-2 and TRBJ1-5; no clear D gene. The CDR3 is 13 residues long. CDR1 is SGHTA, CDR2 FQGNSA, per germline. With 5 bases removed from V and 6 bases from J, the gap between germline ends came to 11 bases. The entire variable domain, with the rest obtained from reference TRBV7-2 and TRBJ1-5, is as follows: GAGVSQSPSNKVTEKGKDVELRCDPISGHTALYWYRQSLGQGLEFLIYFQGNSAPDKSGLPSDRFSAERTGGSVSTLTIQRTQQEDSAVYLCASSPSVSQPQHFGDGTRLSIL.